A selection of T cell receptor beta chains follows, all from one sample in a study of OX40 agonist ivuxolimab in advanced cancers. The table came from immunoSEQ multiplex PCR; TCRdb's copy has only in-frame clones and leaves some out. The data show fewer than 55,000 clones, roughly 80% seen once. Sequencing used CD4+ or CD8+ T cells sorted from blood, obtained in a trial of the OX40 agonist ivuxolimab. The receptors derive from an adult with an advanced solid tumor such as melanoma, head and neck, liver or kidney cancer. Both conserved end residues are part of each CDR3. The order of the fields is clone size, V gene, J gene, CDR3 length, D gene, CDR3 DNA, CDR3 protein. D genes are given only for firm matches. Expanded clones are given a class, and other clones once, few, many or no size at all.

NA,TRBV7-9,TRBJ1-5,16,TRBD1,TGTGCCAGCAGCTTAGGGGGGACAGCCCTCAATCAGCCCCAGCATTTT,CASSLGGTALNQPQHF
once,TRBV9,TRBJ1-2,13,NA,TGTGCCAGCAGCGTGGGCACTAACTATGGCTACACCTTC,CASSVGTNYGYTF
NA,TRBV30,TRBJ1-1,11,NA,TGTGCCTGTGAACGGAGCACTGAAGCTTTCTTT,CACERSTEAFF
NA,TRBV7-2,TRBJ2-7,13,NA,TGTGCCAGCAGCCCTCCAGCAGCCTACGAGCAGTACTTC,CASSPPAAYEQYF
NA,TRBV7-8,TRBJ1-5,13,TRBD1,TGTGCCAGCAGCTGGGACAGGCATCAGCCCCAGCATTTT,CASSWDRHQPQHF
few,TRBV2,TRBJ2-1,14,NA,TGTGCCAGCAGGGCTAGCAACTCCTACAATGAGCAGTTCTTC,CASRASNSYNEQFF
once,TRBV5-1,TRBJ2-1,15,NA,TGCGCCAGCAGCTTGGCTGTGGGGTCCTACAATGAGCAGTTCTTC,CASSLAVGSYNEQFF
NA,TRBV5-4,TRBJ2-7,14,NA,TGTGCCAGCAGCCACACGGCGGACACGTACGAGCAGTACTTC,CASSHTADTYEQYF
NA,TRBV5-1,TRBJ2-3,16,TRBD2,TGCGCCAGCAGCTCTCACCTAGCGGGTAGCACAGATACGCAGTATTTT,CASSSHLAGSTDTQYF
NA,TRBV14,TRBJ2-2,17,NA,TGTGCCAGCAGCCAATTTGGTTTGGGTGTCTCGGCCGGGGAGCTGTTTTTT,CASSQFGLGVSAGELFF
NA,TRBV4-3,TRBJ2-3,13,NA,TGCGCCAGCAGCCTAGGCCCGGGAGATACGCAGTATTTT,CASSLGPGDTQYF
NA,TRBV4-3,TRBJ2-1,16,TRBD1,TGCGCCAGCAGCCAAGAGTACGGACAGGGGGCAGGTGAGCAGTTCTTC,CASSQEYGQGAGEQFF
few,TRBV5-5,TRBJ2-7,16,TRBD2,TGTGCCAGCAGCTCCGGGACTAGCGGGCCTTCCTACGAGCAGTACTTC,CASSSGTSGPSYEQYF
once,TRBV7-2,TRBJ2-7,15,NA,TGTGCCAGCAGCTTAGGGGGAGGGGGCGTCTACGAGCAGTACTTC,CASSLGGGGVYEQYF
once,TRBV28,TRBJ1-5,12,NA,TGTGCCAGCAGACAGGGTAATCAGCCCCAGCATTTT,CASRQGNQPQHF
NA,TRBV28,TRBJ2-4,16,NA,TGTGCCAGCAGCTCCCCCGAAGAGCTAGCCAAAAACATTCAGTACTTC,CASSSPEELAKNIQYF
NA,TRBV2,TRBJ2-6,14,NA,TGTGCCAGCAGTGAATCAGCTGGGGCCAACGTCCTGACTTTC,CASSESAGANVLTF
once,TRBV9,TRBJ2-7,15,TRBD2,TGTGCCAGCAGCGCCGGAAACGGGGGGTATTACGAGCAGTACTTC,CASSAGNGGYYEQYF
NA,TRBV2,TRBJ2-5,14,TRBD2,TGTGCCAGCCGGGGGGTAGTGAGACAAGAGACCCAGTACTTC,CASRGVVRQETQYF
NA,TRBV5-1,TRBJ2-3,14,TRBD1,TGCGCCAGCAAGGGGACAGGGGGCGCAGATACGCAGTATTTT,CASKGTGGADTQYF
NA,TRBV4-3,TRBJ1-1,15,NA,TGCGCCAGCAGCCAAGAGGCGGCGGATAACACTGAAGCTTTCTTT,CASSQEAADNTEAFF
NA,TRBV6-5,TRBJ1-6,14,NA,TGTGCCAGCAGTTACTATCCAGGGATTTCACCCCTCCACTTT,CASSYYPGISPLHF
NA,TRBV27,TRBJ2-7,14,NA,TGTGCCAGCAGTCTTGACAGGTATGACTACGAGCAGTACTTC,CASSLDRYDYEQYF
NA,TRBV5-1,TRBJ2-1,13,NA,TGCGCCAGCAGCTTGGGACTAGAAGATGAGCAGTTCTTC,CASSLGLEDEQFF
once,TRBV7-2,TRBJ2-3,15,TRBD2,TGTGCCAGCAGTAGGGGAAGGGGCGGGAGAGATACGCAGTATTTT,CASSRGRGGRDTQYF
NA,TRBV14,TRBJ2-7,15,TRBD2,TGTGCCAGCAGCAAAGAGACGGGAGGGGCCTACGAGCAGTACTTC,CASSKETGGAYEQYF
NA,TRBV5-4,TRBJ2-5,14,NA,TGTGCCAGCAGCTTGGGAATGGACGGAGAGACCCAGTACTTC,CASSLGMDGETQYF
NA,TRBV7-2,TRBJ2-7,14,NA,TGTGCCAGCAGCTTAACGAGTAGGTCTTACGAGCAGTACTTC,CASSLTSRSYEQYF
once,TRBV7-3,TRBJ2-1,15,TRBD2,TGTGCCAGCAGCTTAACGGCAGGGAGGGACAATGAGCAGTTCTTC,CASSLTAGRDNEQFF
NA,TRBV16,TRBJ1-5,14,TRBD1,TGTGCCAGCAGCCGTCGACAGGGGAACCAGCCCCAGCATTTT,CASSRRQGNQPQHF
NA,TRBV7-9,TRBJ1-5,17,NA,TGTGCCAGCAGCCCGTTCAGGGGATTTGATAGCAATCAGCCCCAGCATTTT,CASSPFRGFDSNQPQHF
medium-sized,TRBV9,TRBJ1-1,13,NA,TGTGCCAGCAGCGTAGACCCTCGAACTGAAGCTTTCTTT,CASSVDPRTEAFF
NA,TRBV7-2,TRBJ2-7,15,NA,TGTGCCAGCAGCTTAATCCCACAGGTTGCCTACGAGCAGTACTTC,CASSLIPQVAYEQYF
NA,TRBV5-1,TRBJ2-1,14,TRBD1,TGCGCCAGCAGCGGGACAGGGGAGTGGAATGAGCAGTTCTTC,CASSGTGEWNEQFF